Presented here are 10 T cell receptor beta chains from one specimen sequenced in a study of T cell responses to AZD1222 COVID-19 vaccine. TCRdb's copy holds only in-frame clones and misses some; the assay was immunoSEQ multiplex PCR. The sample lists 120,000 or so clones, roughly 90% seen once, with approximately 15% in the top ten. Source: peripheral blood, taken 28 days after the second AZD1222 dose. The receptors originated from an adult who received the AZD1222 COVID-19 vaccine.

The chain recombines TRBV5-1 with TRBJ2-1; 11 bases are a match to TRBD2. The ends lost 4 bases at V and 7 bases at J; junction bases unmatched: 7. In germline, CDR1 is SGHRS, CDR2 YFSETQ. The CDR3 consists of 15 residues. CDR3 loop: CASSITSGSGNEQFF. DNA of the CDR3: TGCGCCAGCAGCATCACTAGCGGGAGTGGGAATGAGCAGTTCTTC.

This clone was recorded only once. The J gene is TRBJ1-2, the V gene TRBV5-1, with a tentative D call TRBD1 (5 bases). The germline V gene has CDR1 SGHRS and CDR2 YFSETQ. The CDR3 runs 13 residues. V dropped 0 bases and J dropped 6 bases, with 9 bases sitting between them. The DNA for the CDR3 is TGCGCCAGCAGCTTGGTGACAGCCGATGGCTACACCTTC. It encodes CASSLVTADGYTF.

In DNA form, the CDR3 reads TGTGCCAGCAGCCAAGTGGTAGGGGACGATGAGCAGTTCTTC. It specifies CASSQVVGDDEQFF. The V gene is TRBV3-1 (or the pseudogene TRBV3-2), the J gene TRBJ2-1, with D tentatively TRBD1 or TRBD2 (5 bases each). Germline V lookup: CDR1 LGHDT, CDR2 YNNKEL (reference sequence). Trimming left V 1 base short and J 8 bases short, with 12 bases between. The CDR3 runs to 14 residues.

CDR3 DNA: TGTGCCAGCAGAGAGACAGCGTATGGCTACACCTTC. It codes for CASRETAYGYTF. The chain has TRBV2 and TRBJ1-2; a possible D gene is TRBD1 (5 bases). The CDR3 covers 12 residues. Germline lookup yields CDR1 SNHLY and CDR2 FYNNEI. The germline V and J ends were trimmed by 6 bases and 5 bases, with 10 bases remaining between them.

This clone was seen a single time. The rearrangement joins TRBV27 to TRBJ1-2; no definite D call. The germline V and J ends were trimmed by 6 bases and 6 bases, with 20 bases remaining between them. The CDR3 has 15 residues. The germline V gene has CDR1 MNHEY and CDR2 SMNVEV (reference sequence). CDR3 amino acids: CASRTDKEGRDGYTF. For the CDR3, the DNA is TGTGCCAGCAGAACCGACAAGGAAGGTCGAGATGGCTACACCTTC.

The chain uses TRBV2 and TRBJ1-2; the match to TRBD1 covers 8 bases. This CDR3 has 13 residues. The germline V gene has CDR1 SNHLY and CDR2 FYNNEI. V was clipped by 4 bases and J by 7 bases; unmatched bases: 5. CDR3 loop: CASSGTDRAGYTF. CDR3 DNA: TGTGCCAGCAGTGGGACGGACAGGGCTGGCTACACCTTC.

The V call is TRBV20-1, the J call TRBJ2-2; TRBD1 might be the D (5 bases). The CDR3 length is 14 residues. Trimming shortened V by 3 bases and J by 2 bases, and 10 bases separated the two germline ends. Germline loops: CDR1 DFQATT, CDR2 SNEGSKA (reference sequence). Here the CDR3 DNA reads TGCAGTGCTAGTCGCAGGGCAAACACCGGGGAGCTGTTTTTT. Its protein product is CSASRRANTGELFF.

The chain carries TRBV12-2 and TRBJ1-4; the D call in the table, TRBD1, was not verified against the DNA. TRBV12-2 is reported as a pseudogene. This CDR3 contains 16 residues. The CDR3 loop reads CASRSRGQRTNEKLFF. As DNA, the CDR3 is TGTGCAAGTCGCTCACGGGGACAGCGAACTAATGAAAAACTGTTTTTT.

This clone was seen just once. The chain is built from TRBV11-2 and TRBJ1-2, with no clear D. This CDR3 has 15 amino acids. V lost 6 bases and J lost 0, with 14 bases in between. Germline-derived CDR1 and CDR2 are SGHAT and FQNNGV. As DNA, the CDR3 is TGTGCCAGCAGGCGTTCAGAGAACCCTAACTATGGCTACACCTTC. Translating it yields CASRRSENPNYGYTF.

The genes are TRBV5-4 and TRBJ2-7, with 14 bases lining up with TRBD2. The junction had 5 bases not matched to a gene; V was cut back by 4 bases and J by 5 bases. CDR3 length equals 15 residues. In germline, CDR1 is SGHNT, CDR2 YYREEE (reference sequence). The CDR3 spells CASSTPGLAGDEQYF. CDR3 nucleotide sequence: TGTGCCAGCAGCACACCGGGACTAGCGGGAGACGAGCAGTACTTC.